Listed below are T cell receptor beta chains from one sample, sequenced in a study of cytomegalovirus exposure and HLA in healthy donors. Clones were sequenced by immunoSEQ multiplex PCR, and TCRdb holds only the in-frame ones, with some missing. In all, the sample yields about 39,000 clones. The specimen sequenced was PBMCs. These receptors were obtained from a woman aged 25 to 45 in good health and CMV-seropositive. CDR3s include the opening cysteine and the closing phenylalanine or tryptophan. The D gene is left open where the match is weak.

>TRBV7-6|TRBD2|TRBJ2-2
CASTLAGGPRPGGELFF
TGTGCCAGTACACTAGCGGGGGGGCCTAGGCCTGGCGGGGAGCTGTTTTTT
>TRBV19|.|TRBJ2-1
CASSIGGSYNEQFF
TGTGCCAGTAGTATCGGGGGCTCCTACAATGAGCAGTTCTTC
>TRBV6-5|.|TRBJ1-5
CASSYSVPVFNQPQHF
TGTGCCAGCAGTTACTCCGTTCCCGTATTCAATCAGCCCCAGCATTTT
>TRBV30|TRBD1|TRBJ1-2
CAWEAGTGWGSGYTF
TGTGCCTGGGAAGCCGGGACAGGGTGGGGTAGTGGCTACACCTTC
>TRBV6-1|.|TRBJ1-1
CASSWGQNTEAFF
TGTGCCAGCAGTTGGGGACAGAACACTGAAGCTTTCTTT
>TRBV7-2|.|TRBJ1-1
CASSLGGGTLNTEAFF
TGTGCCAGCAGCTTAGGAGGAGGGACCCTGAACACTGAAGCTTTCTTT
>TRBV28|.|TRBJ2-3
CASSLGLGGTDTQYF
TGTGCCAGCAGCCTGGGACTCGGAGGGACAGATACGCAGTATTTT
>TRBV30|.|TRBJ1-1
CAWSVSLGEAFF
TGTGCCTGGAGTGTTAGTCTTGGTGAAGCTTTCTTT
>TRBV29-1|TRBD2|TRBJ2-7
CSVGRGAFEQYF
TGCAGCGTTGGGCGGGGGGCCTTCGAGCAGTACTTC
>TRBV7-9|TRBD1|TRBJ2-1
CASSTRDRDSYNEQFF
TGTGCCAGCAGCACCCGGGACAGGGATTCCTACAATGAGCAGTTCTTC
>TRBV7-9|TRBD1|TRBJ1-6
CASSINGQGKNSPLHF
TGTGCCAGCAGCATAAACGGACAGGGGAAAAATTCACCCCTCCACTTT
>TRBV7-9|.|TRBJ2-5
CASRELQETQYF
TGTGCCTCTCGGGAGCTCCAAGAGACCCAGTACTTC
>TRBV2|TRBD1|TRBJ2-5
CASSIGTGVETQYF
TGTGCCAGCAGTATCGGGACAGGGGTAGAGACCCAGTACTTC
>TRBV5-4|TRBD1|TRBJ2-2
CASSLQGANTGELFF
TGTGCCAGCAGCTTGCAGGGGGCGAACACCGGGGAGCTGTTTTTT
>TRBV5-4|TRBD2|TRBJ2-5
CASSLDLLAGSGAQYF
TGTGCCAGCAGCTTGGATTTACTAGCGGGGTCCGGGGCCCAGTACTTC
>TRBV16|TRBD2|TRBJ2-2
CASSRVAGDLNTGELFF
TGTGCCAGCAGCCGTGTAGCGGGGGACCTGAACACCGGGGAGCTGTTTTTT
>TRBV30|TRBD1|TRBJ1-3
CAWSQGGKFDTIYF
TGTGCCTGGAGTCAAGGGGGCAAGTTTGACACCATATATTTT
>TRBV4-1|.|TRBJ2-1
CASSQGTREQPIDEQFF
TGCGCCAGCAGCCAAGGAACTAGGGAACAGCCGATTGATGAGCAGTTCTTC